This is a list of T cell receptor beta chains from one sample in a study of beta chain features in type 1 diabetes. Here immunoSEQ multiplex PCR was the method, and the copy in TCRdb shows in-frame clones only, minus some. This table has about 410,000 clones, 14% appearing once. Sequencing used naive CD4+ T cells from blood. The receptors here all came from a man aged 25-45 years in good health. Both conserved end residues are part of each CDR3. The D gene is left open where the match is weak. The size entry is marked missing in some rows and otherwise reads once, few, many or a size class.

J	size	D	V	CDR3	DNA
TRBJ1-1	.	TRBD1	TRBV5-6	CASSRGQGTAFF	TGTGCCAGCAGCCGGGGACAGGGGACGGCTTTCTTT
TRBJ2-1	.	.	TRBV9	CASSTRLAQSYNEQFF	TGTGCCAGCAGCACCCGGCTAGCGCAATCCTACAATGAGCAGTTCTTC
TRBJ2-3	few	.	TRBV5-6	CASMGVGKADTQYF	TGTGCCAGCATGGGAGTGGGAAAGGCAGATACGCAGTATTTT
TRBJ2-3	few	.	TRBV7-2	CASSLATLTRPDTQYF	TGTGCCAGCAGCTTAGCGACTCTAACCCGCCCAGATACGCAGTATTTT
TRBJ2-1	.	TRBD1	TRBV25-1	CASTGTGYNEQFF	TGTGCCAGCACAGGGACAGGCTACAATGAGCAGTTCTTC
TRBJ2-3	few	.	TRBV20-1	CSARQDTQYF	TGCAGTGCTCGGCAAGATACGCAGTATTTT
TRBJ1-2	.	TRBD1	TRBV6-1	CASSGTGGNYGYTF	TGTGCCAGCAGTGGGACAGGGGGAAACTATGGCTACACCTTC
TRBJ1-1	.	.	TRBV4-1	CASSQVRFAGQNTEAFF	TGCGCCAGCAGCCAAGTACGTTTTGCAGGACAGAACACTGAAGCTTTCTTT
TRBJ2-3	few	.	TRBV30	CAWTRGGYTQYF	TGTGCCTGGACCCGCGGAGGCTATACGCAGTATTTT
TRBJ1-2	.	.	TRBV5-1	CASSLQPGDYGYTF	TGCGCCAGCAGCTTGCAACCGGGCGACTATGGCTACACCTTC
TRBJ1-2	.	TRBD1	TRBV29-1	CSVELGQTYGYTF	TGCAGCGTTGAATTGGGACAGACCTATGGCTACACCTTC
TRBJ2-6	few	.	TRBV19	CASSVQGTPGANVLTF	TGTGCCAGTAGTGTCCAGGGAACCCCTGGGGCCAACGTCCTGACTTTC
TRBJ1-5	.	.	TRBV30	CAWTGSQTNQPQHF	TGTGCCTGGACCGGGAGCCAAACCAATCAGCCCCAGCATTTT
TRBJ2-1	few	TRBD2	TRBV4-3	CASSRLSSGGYNEQFF	TGCGCCAGCAGCCGCCTTTCTAGCGGGGGATACAATGAGCAGTTCTTC
TRBJ2-1	.	TRBD2	TRBV5-6	CASSLERGYNEQFF	TGTGCCAGCAGCTTAGAGCGGGGGTACAATGAGCAGTTCTTC
TRBJ2-5	few	TRBD1	TRBV19	CASSSRTGQETQYF	TGTGCCAGTAGTTCCCGGACAGGACAAGAGACCCAGTACTTC
TRBJ2-3	few	TRBD2	TRBV18	CASSPLTSGGANTQYF	TGTGCCAGCTCACCACTAACCAGCGGGGGGGCTAATACGCAGTATTTT
TRBJ2-1	many	.	TRBV29-1	CSVGGPEQFF	TGCAGCGTTGGAGGTCCTGAGCAGTTCTTC
TRBJ1-5	few	.	TRBV9	CASSAGLNQPQHF	TGTGCCAGCAGCGCGGGCCTCAATCAGCCCCAGCATTTT
TRBJ2-2	few	.	TRBV7-2	CASSLMGGGGAGELFF	TGTGCCAGCAGCTTAATGGGTGGCGGCGGCGCCGGGGAGCTGTTTTTT
TRBJ2-2	few	.	TRBV9	CASSVLTNPTGELFF	TGTGCCAGCAGCGTTCTGACTAACCCCACCGGGGAGCTGTTTTTT
TRBJ2-2	few	TRBD2	TRBV5-4	CASSPGRPLGTGELFF	TGTGCCAGCAGCCCCGGGAGGCCCTTGGGGACCGGGGAGCTGTTTTTT
TRBJ1-1	.	.	TRBV5-1	CASSSRNTEAFF	TGCGCCAGCAGCTCGAGGAACACTGAAGCTTTCTTT
TRBJ2-1	few	.	TRBV9	CASSVGAGPYNEQFF	TGTGCCAGCAGCGTTGGTGCGGGGCCCTACAATGAGCAGTTCTTC
TRBJ2-3	few	.	TRBV7-2	CASSLKGLDTQYF	TGTGCCAGCAGCTTAAAGGGGCTAGATACGCAGTATTTT
TRBJ2-3	.	.	TRBV20-1	CSAGTDTQYF	TGCAGTGCCGGGACGGATACGCAGTATTTT
TRBJ1-2	few	TRBD1	TRBV30	CAWTGGQFYGYTF	TGTGCCTGGACGGGGGGACAGTTCTATGGCTACACCTTC
TRBJ2-7	few	TRBD1	TRBV6-5	CASSYFTGTGGNEQYF	TGTGCCAGCAGTTACTTCACCGGGACAGGGGGAAACGAGCAGTACTTC
TRBJ1-4	.	.	TRBV5-1	CASSLKRPNEKLFF	TGCGCCAGCAGCTTGAAAAGACCAAATGAAAAACTGTTTTTT